The 32 T cell receptor beta chains below come from one sample, sequenced in a study of T cell responses to AZD1222 COVID-19 vaccine. Assay used: immunoSEQ multiplex PCR; TCRdb lists only in-frame clones, some missing. In the table there are under 150,000 clones, 70% to 90% of which are singletons. Specimen: peripheral blood, collected on day 0 of AZD1222 vaccination. The receptors were gathered from an adult in good health.

The chain has TRBV29-1 and TRBJ1-1; D is unclear. The CDR3 loop spans 11 amino acids. V lost 6 bases and J lost 2, with 7 bases in between. Germline CDR1 and CDR2: SQVTM and ANQGSEA. CDR3 in amino acids: CSVASNTEAFF. The CDR3, as DNA: TGCAGCGTCGCCTCCAACACTGAAGCTTTCTTT.

V usage is TRBV5-4 and J usage is TRBJ2-5; TRBD2 aligns across 8 bases. Germline V gives CDR1 SGHNT, CDR2 YYREEE (reference sequence). J lost 4 bases, V lost 4 bases, and 9 bases had no gene match. The CDR3 is made up of 15 amino acids. Here the CDR3 reads CASSPEAGGIETQYF. The CDR3 nucleotides are TGTGCCAGCAGCCCCGAGGCGGGGGGAATAGAGACCCAGTACTTC.

The gene calls are TRBV30 and TRBJ1-2, with a weak D call TRBD1 (6 bases). This CDR3 region has 14 residues. CDR1 is GTSNPN and CDR2 is SVGIG in the germline V gene (reference sequence). Trimming left V 2 bases short and J 6 bases short, with 16 bases between. The CDR3 loop reads CAWSNGGQGHGYTF. The CDR3 nucleotides are TGTGCCTGGAGTAATGGGGGGCAGGGTCATGGCTACACCTTC.

The chain links TRBV12-5 to TRBJ1-2; TRBD1 might be the D (5 bases). The CDR3 has 14 amino acids. Trimming pared 0 bases from V and 8 bases from J, leaving 13 bases between. Germline V CDR1 and CDR2: LGHNT, FRNRAP. The CDR3 nucleotides are TGTGCTAGTGGTTTGGTAGAACGGGGGGACGGCTACACCTTC. The encoded protein is CASGLVERGDGYTF.

This chain joins TRBV19 and TRBJ2-1; 14 nucleotides align to TRBD2. From germline, CDR1 is LNHDA and CDR2 SQIVND (reference sequence). V trimming: 3 bases; J trimming: 5 bases; junction bases outside the gene matches: 6. The CDR3 runs to 17 residues. The CDR3 DNA sequence: TGTGCCAGTAGTATTCGGACTAGCGGGAGGATAGACAATGAGCAGTTCTTC. Residues: CASSIRTSGRIDNEQFF.

The CDR3 bases are TGCGCCAGCAGGTCCCGGGACCCACGGTATATCACCTACGAGCAGTACTTC. Encoded protein: CASRSRDPRYITYEQYF. The chain has TRBV5-1 and TRBJ2-7, with D perhaps assigned TRBD1 or TRBD2 (5 bases each). Germline lookup yields CDR1 SGHRS and CDR2 YFSETQ. The CDR3 is 17 residues long. V was shortened by 5 bases and J by 2 bases, with 23 bases between the two germline ends.

This rearrangement joins TRBV3-1 (or the pseudogene TRBV3-2) to TRBJ1-2; a weak D match, TRBD1 (5 bases). Germline V gene sequence: CDR1 LGHDT, CDR2 YNNKEL (reference sequence). The V end was cut by 4 bases, the J end by 7 bases, with 19 bases between. The CDR3 sequence is 15 residues long. The CDR3 loop reads CASSRRHFREAGYTF. CDR3 DNA sequence: TGTGCCAGCAGCCGACGACACTTCAGGGAAGCTGGCTACACCTTC.

This clone was counted once. The gene calls are TRBV5-3 and TRBJ1-6; D is ambiguous. TRBV5-3 is an ORF for which the function is uncertain. CDR3 length equals 17 residues. V was shortened by 5 bases and J by 0 bases, with 15 bases between the two germline ends. The CDR3: CARRTVPQSSYNSPLHF. As DNA, the CDR3 is TGTGCCAGAAGGACCGTACCACAGAGCTCCTATAATTCACCCCTCCACTTT.

The V and J genes are TRBV28 and TRBJ2-6; possible D gene TRBD1, 5 bases. V lost 2 bases, J lost 0 bases, and 8 bases lay in between. CDR1 MDHEN and CDR2 SYDVKM come from the germline V gene. The CDR3 sequence is 16 residues long. The CDR3 region has the DNA TGTGCCAGCAGTTTACCAGGGCCCTCTGGGGCCAACGTCCTGACTTTC. Its protein product is CASSLPGPSGANVLTF.

CDR3 in amino acids: CASIPRGASSGELFF. The CDR3 bases are TGTGCCAGCATTCCCCGGGGGGCCTCGAGCGGGGAGCTGTTTTTT. V usage is TRBV6-5 and J usage is TRBJ2-2, with a weak D call TRBD2 (7 bases). This CDR3 spans 15 amino acids. V was pared by 7 bases and J by 7 bases, with 19 bases between. The germline CDR1 and CDR2 sequences are MNHEY and SVGAGI.

V gene TRBV5-1 combines with J gene TRBJ2-1; the D call may be TRBD1 or TRBD2 (5 bases each). The CDR3 totals 15 residues. V lost 2 bases and J lost 2, with 11 bases in between. CDR1 and CDR2 from the germline V gene are SGHRS and YFSETQ. CDR3 in amino acids: CASSFKWGTYNEQFF. The CDR3 DNA follows: TGCGCCAGCAGCTTTAAGTGGGGGACCTACAATGAGCAGTTCTTC.

This clone appeared a single time. The chain joins TRBV5-5 to TRBJ2-5, with a weak D call TRBD1 (5 bases). V shed 2 bases and J shed 3 bases, with 8 bases lying between them. This CDR3 spans 13 amino acids. Germline CDR1 SGHKS, CDR2 YYEKEE (reference sequence). In DNA form, the CDR3 reads TGTGCCAGCAGCTTTAGGGGCGAAGAGACCCAGTACTTC. Its protein is CASSFRGEETQYF.

This clone was detected only a few times. The rearrangement joins TRBV7-2 to TRBJ2-5; no clear D. The CDR3 extends over 12 amino acids. Trimming pared 3 bases from V and 5 bases from J, leaving 7 bases between. Germline CDR1 reads SGHTA; CDR2 reads FQGNSA. The CDR3 DNA follows: TGTGCCAGCAGCTTCCGGGCGGAGACCCAGTACTTC. It encodes CASSFRAETQYF.

The rearrangement joins TRBV14 to TRBJ2-5; D gene unclear. Trimming stripped 0 bases from V and 7 bases from J, with 12 bases between. The CDR3 sequence is 14 residues long. Germline CDR1 SGHDN, CDR2 FVKESK. The CDR3 sequence: CASSQDISWSTQYF. CDR3 coding DNA: TGTGCCAGCAGCCAAGATATATCTTGGTCGACCCAGTACTTC.

The chain links TRBV11-2 to TRBJ2-7, with D hard to call. CDR1 is SGHAT and CDR2 is FQNNGV in the germline V gene. V was shortened by 1 base and J by 0 bases, with 16 bases between the two germline ends. The CDR3 extends over 17 amino acids. In DNA form, the CDR3 reads TGTGCCAGCAGCTTAGTCTTGGGTCGCGGCTCCTCCTACGAGCAGTACTTC. It codes for CASSLVLGRGSSYEQYF. The full variable domain, its missing parts supplied by reference TRBV11-2 and TRBJ2-7, is EAGVAQSPRYKIIEKRQSVAFWCNPISGHATLYWYQQILGQGPKLLIQFQNNGVVDDSQLPKDRFSAERLKGVDSTLKIQPAKLEDSAVYLCASSLVLGRGSSYEQYFGPGTRLTVT.

The J gene is TRBJ2-2, the V gene TRBV3-1 (or the pseudogene TRBV3-2), with a weak D call TRBD1 (5 bases). CDR1 and CDR2 from the germline V gene are LGHDT and YNNKEL (reference sequence). V was cut by 1 base and J by 7 bases, with 7 bases left in between. The CDR3 covers 13 residues. CDR3 sequence: CASSQAGNGELFF. The CDR3 DNA reads TGTGCCAGCAGCCAAGCAGGGAACGGGGAGCTGTTTTTT.

The V and J genes are TRBV6-5 and TRBJ1-4; D is perhaps TRBD1 (6 bases). There are 16 residues in the CDR3. Trimming pared 0 bases from V and 10 bases from J, leaving 18 bases between. Germline values: CDR1 MNHEY, CDR2 SVGAGI. The CDR3 is CASSYSILGASGKLFF. CDR3 nucleotide sequence: TGTGCCAGCAGTTACTCGATATTGGGGGCCTCCGGAAAACTGTTTTTT.

This CDR3 is CASRGWVRQPEAKNIQYF. The CDR3 DNA reads as TGTGCCAGTAGAGGGTGGGTCAGACAACCCGAAGCCAAAAACATTCAGTACTTC. The chain couples TRBV19 to TRBJ2-4, with no clear D. This CDR3 contains 18 residues. Trimming pared 6 bases from V and 0 bases from J, leaving 21 bases between. Germline V gene data show CDR1 as LNHDA and CDR2 as SQIVND (reference sequence).

This clone has only one observation. The chain recombines TRBV5-1 with TRBJ2-5, with 10 bases identical to TRBD1. V gave up 6 bases and J gave up 5 bases; unmatched junction bases: 10. Germline CDR1 reads SGHRS; CDR2 reads YFSETQ. This CDR3 has 15 residues. CDR3 amino acids: CASTPDRGVSETQYF. In DNA, the CDR3 is TGCGCCAGCACCCCGGACAGGGGGGTGTCGGAGACCCAGTACTTC. Full variable domain (remainder filled in from reference TRBV5-1 and TRBJ2-5): KAGVTQTPRYLIKTRGQQVTLSCSPISGHRSVSWYQQTPGQGLQFLFEYFSETQRNKGNFPGRFSGRQFSNSRSEMNVSTLELGDSALYLCASTPDRGVSETQYFGPGTRLLVL.

This clone showed up just once. The genes are TRBV15 and TRBJ1-3; D remains ambiguous. The CDR3 consists of 16 residues. Germline-derived CDR1 and CDR2 are LNHNV and YYDKDF (reference sequence). The V end was cut by 3 bases, the J end by 0 bases, with 12 bases between. The CDR3 region has the DNA TGTGCCACCAGCAGGCTAAAGAGGAGCTCTGGAAACACCATATATTTT. It codes for CATSRLKRSSGNTIYF.

The V and J genes are TRBV3-1 (or the pseudogene TRBV3-2) and TRBJ1-4; D gene ambiguous. Germline V gene lookup returns CDR1 LGHDT and CDR2 YNNKEL (reference sequence). V was cut by 8 bases and J by 0 bases, with 16 bases left in between. The CDR3 is 16 residues long. The CDR3 loop reads CASGRQTKATNEKLFF. CDR3 in DNA: TGTGCCAGCGGGCGCCAAACTAAGGCAACTAATGAAAAACTGTTTTTT.

This chain joins TRBV20-1 and TRBJ1-5; D is unresolved. The CDR3 runs to 16 residues. V gave up 3 bases and J gave up 2 bases, with 17 bases separating them. CDR1 is DFQATT, CDR2 SNEGSKA, per germline (reference sequence). The CDR3 region has the DNA TGCAGTGCTAGTCGGTCGGCGTTGGCTGGCAATCAGCCCCAGCATTTT. It specifies CSASRSALAGNQPQHF.

V gene TRBV4-1 combines with J gene TRBJ2-7; 11 positions match TRBD2. This CDR3 region has 15 residues. Germline-derived CDR1 and CDR2 are MGHRA and YSYEKL. J lost 2 bases, V lost 2 bases, and 2 bases had no gene match. Written as DNA, the CDR3 is TGCGCCAGCAGCCAAACTAGCGGGAGTACCTACGAGCAGTACTTC. Translation: CASSQTSGSTYEQYF.

This chain links TRBV11-3 with TRBJ2-3; 11 bases agree with TRBD2. Losses at the gene ends were 6 bases for V and 4 bases for J; bases not matched to a gene: 3. Per the germline V gene, CDR1 is SGHNT and CDR2 is YENEEA. This CDR3 contains 14 residues. CDR3 bases: TGTGCCAGCAGGCTAGCGGGAGGCGCAGATACGCAGTATTTT. Protein sequence: CASRLAGGADTQYF.

The chain links TRBV7-9 to TRBJ1-2, with D unresolved. The germline V and J ends were trimmed by 2 bases and 2 bases, with 6 bases remaining between them. The CDR3 runs to 13 residues. Germline-derived CDR1 and CDR2 are SEHNR and FQNEAQ (reference sequence). CDR3 protein: CASSLSRNYGYTF. CDR3 nucleotides: TGTGCCAGCAGCTTATCCAGGAACTATGGCTACACCTTC.

The gene calls are TRBV5-6 and TRBJ1-1; 8 bases map to TRBD1. V lost 3 bases, J lost 4 bases, and 11 bases stayed unmatched. In germline, CDR1 is SGHDT, CDR2 YYEEEE. The CDR3 is 16 amino acids. Here the CDR3 DNA reads TGTGCCAGCAGCTCAGCTGTAACAGGGGGGAGCACTGAAGCTTTCTTT. It is translated as CASSSAVTGGSTEAFF.

The chain carries TRBV11-3 and TRBJ1-5; D not certain. Per germline, CDR1 SGHNT and CDR2 YENEEA. Between the trimmed V and J ends, which lost 0 bases and 7 bases, there was a span of 7 bases. The CDR3 has 13 residues. The CDR3 DNA follows: TGTGCCAGCAGCTTAGATCTTCGACAGCCCCAGCATTTT. Amino acid sequence: CASSLDLRQPQHF.

The J gene is TRBJ2-7, the V gene TRBV9; D uncertain. Germline V gene data show CDR1 as SGDLS and CDR2 as YYNGEE. There are 14 residues in the CDR3. V was clipped by 0 bases and J by 1 base, with 8 bases between them. CDR3 amino acids: CASSVGYNSYEQYF. The CDR3 DNA reads TGTGCCAGCAGCGTAGGTTACAATTCCTACGAGCAGTACTTC.

This chain links TRBV27 with TRBJ2-7; D remains ambiguous. V gave up 2 bases and J gave up 3 bases, with 8 bases separating them. The CDR3 covers 13 residues. Per the germline V gene, CDR1 is MNHEY and CDR2 is SMNVEV (reference sequence). In DNA, the CDR3 is TGTGCCAGCAGTTTAGGACCCTACTACGAGCAGTACTTC. It specifies CASSLGPYYEQYF.

This chain connects TRBV15 to TRBJ2-7, with 7 bases aligning to TRBD1. Trimming cost V 8 bases and J 3 bases; bases outside gene matches: 1. CDR1 and CDR2 (germline): LNHNV, YYDKDF (reference sequence). CDR3 length: 11 residues. CDR3 sequence: CATGDSYEQYF. The CDR3 coding sequence is TGTGCCACCGGGGACAGCTACGAGCAGTACTTC.

The chain joins TRBV9 to TRBJ1-5; 9 bases fit TRBD1. V lost 4 bases, J lost 6 bases, and 8 bases stayed unmatched. Germline V gene data show CDR1 as SGDLS and CDR2 as YYNGEE. CDR3 length: 15 residues. CDR3 sequence (DNA): TGTGCCAGCAGCCCAGGACTGGACAGGGGTCAGCCCCAGCATTTT. It codes for CASSPGLDRGQPQHF.

The rearrangement links TRBV7-6 to TRBJ2-7, with a tentative D call TRBD2 (6 bases). CDR3 length: 16 amino acids. The germline V and J ends were trimmed by 3 bases and 6 bases, with 21 bases remaining between them. Per germline, CDR1 SGHVS and CDR2 FNYEAQ. The CDR3 loop is CASSFRLPGERGEQYF. The CDR3 DNA follows: TGTGCCAGCAGCTTCCGTTTGCCGGGGGAAAGAGGCGAGCAGTACTTC.